This TCR beta chain was profiled in a study of CD8 T cells in Susac syndrome. Findings of the study overall: None of the CD4+ T cell repertoires in Susac syndrome showed clonal expansion.

Concerning this clonotype itself: As yet, its antigen is unknown.

Trimming took off 5 bases at V and 0 bases at J, with 5 bases between the two ends. The CDR3 length is 14 residues. From germline, CDR1 is SEHNR and CDR2 FQNEAQ (reference sequence). RNA was extracted with the RNeasy kit, and a quantity of roughly 0.45 to 1 ug was reverse transcribed using random hexamers. Across 54 Vbeta and 13 Jbeta, TCR beta CDR3 was amplified with immunoSEQ multiplex PCR. TCRdb reprocessed the immunoSEQ multiplex PCR reads via MiXCR and lists one record per CDR3 protein. Of approximately 150,000 distinct CDR3 sequences in the sample, roughly 95% are singletons; the top ten hold less than 0.085%.

This sequence originates from a human donor with Susac syndrome. The specimen sequenced was CD4+ T cells from PBMCs. The chain uses TRBV7-9 and TRBJ2-6; the D is unclear. This CDR3 reads CASSRNSGANVLTF. CDR3 in DNA: TGTGCCAGCAGCAGAAACTCTGGGGCCAACGTCCTGACTTTC.